This T cell receptor (beta chain) was captured in a study of T cell repertoires in aging, cancer and after chemotherapy. Study information: Roughly 8.9 million TCR reads were in the whole dataset.

Study findings and constraints: Age-matched healthy donors had significantly more diverse, less clonal blood TCR repertoires than untreated cancer patients. These repertoire data do not allow conclusions about immunological memory after chemotherapy. Across the chemotherapy interval, each cancer cohort showed higher median generation probability, suggesting thymic rebound.

Amplification of TCR beta used genomic DNA extracted from peripheral blood. V was pared by 11 bases and J by 2 bases, with 10 bases of the junction left unmatched. Per germline, CDR1 ENHRY and CDR2 SYGVKD. The CDR3 extends over 14 amino acids. In its sample, this clonotype ranks as medium-sized. The antigen remains unidentified. Rearranged V-D-J TRB sequences were amplified with a mixed TRB-A/B primer pool. In TCRdb, the multiplex PCR reads were re-called with MiXCR into one record per CDR3 protein. The repertoire includes 10,000 to 15,000 distinct CDR3 sequences, less than 40% of them detected once, and more than 6.5% sits in the top ten.

This receptor was taken from a human donor in good health. The donor label of this sample is uncertain. The J gene is TRBJ2-3, the V gene TRBV10-3, with 7 bases that match TRBD2. Sequenced: blood. In DNA form, the CDR3 reads TGTGCCTCCGGGTCGGGGGGATTCACAGATACGCAGTATTTT. Protein sequence: CASGSGGFTDTQYF.